This TCR beta chain was sequenced for a study of T cells after posttransplantation cyclophosphamide. Study observations and caveats: Later blood repertoires were often dominated by clones from the donor CD8+ memory compartment. Recipient CMV seropositivity and CMV reactivation strongly tracked TRB clonality.

Repertoires were generated with immunoSEQ multiplex PCR, while TCRdb's copy carries only in-frame clones and drops some. This sample has around 13,000 clones and no singletons, with roughly 26% in the ten largest. Treatment was busulfan-fludarabine conditioning, a marrow graft, and cyclophosphamide on days +3 and +4. The V end was cut by 0 bases, the J end by 0 bases, with 11 bases between. Germline V gene lookup returns CDR1 SGHTA and CDR2 FQGTGA. CDR3 length equals 16 residues. The sample holds many counts of this clone. As yet, its antigen is unknown. The sequence was obtained from a female patient aged 40-50 years who received an allogeneic stem cell transplant from an unrelated donor, was CMV-positive, and had acute GVHD only. The graft donor may have given rise to some T cells. This chain links TRBV7-3 with TRBJ1-1, with D perhaps matching TRBD1 (6 bases). The starting material was PBMCs, obtained after allogeneic stem cell transplant with posttransplant cyclophosphamide. CDR3 sequence reads: CASSLTRTELNTEAFF. DNA of the CDR3: TGTGCCAGCAGCTTAACCCGGACAGAACTGAACACTGAAGCTTTCTTT.